This T cell receptor beta chain was sequenced in a study of blood T cell repertoires in COVID-19. About the research overall: Samples came from the United States, Italy and Spain, spanning acute and convalescent COVID-19. Sources were T cells, B-cell-depleted T cells, or PBMCs; the material itself was cDNA or gDNA.

Followed longitudinally, the Seattle patients had been enrolled during active infection. V shed 4 bases and J 5 bases; nucleotides not matched to a gene: 4. Germline lookup yields CDR1 KGHSH and CDR2 LQKENI. This CDR3 contains 16 residues. Original methodology: Researchers report that nucleated cell counts were estimated from reference gene primer amplification. Sequenced by immunoSEQ multiplex PCR; TCRdb stores in-frame clones only, minus some. V, J and clone size are taken as reported in that table, and D and trimming were inferred from the DNA itself. In the table there are about 69,000 clones, more than 80% of which are singletons.

This TCR came from a middle-aged man with COVID-19, enrolled during active disease. The sequenced sample consisted of peripheral blood. J is TRBJ1-6 and V is TRBV18; the match to TRBD1 covers 11 bases. The CDR3 DNA reads as TGTGCCAGCTCACGGGACAGGGGGGTGGATAATTCACCCCTCCACTTT. Translated, it gives CASSRDRGVDNSPLHF.